Each of the 18 T cell receptor beta chains below was sequenced from the same sample in a study of cytomegalovirus exposure and HLA in healthy donors (dated by TCRdb to the late 2010s). The receptor library was made with the immunoSEQ multiplex PCR assay. A mixture of 60 forward primers for TCR Vbeta segments and 13 reverse primers for TCR Jbeta segments was used in the multiplex PCR. This is the immuneACCESS table as TCRdb keeps it, with only in-frame sequences that have V and J called. A part of the clones is gone; compared with another copy, unresolved V genes explain less than half, and the rest is unexplained. For this sample there are around 150,000 clones; over 60% appear just once. In total, the top ten clones hold around 2.8% of the sample. Material for sequencing was PBMCs. The origin of the receptors is a woman aged 25 to 39 in good health and CMV-seronegative.

The CDR3 here is CASSVSGQGNSPLHF. CDR3 in DNA: TGTGCCAGTAGTGTCTCGGGACAGGGTAATTCACCCCTCCACTTT. This chain links TRBV19 with TRBJ1-6, with 9 bases lining up with TRBD1. The germline gives CDR1 LNHDA, CDR2 SQIVND (reference sequence). The CDR3 has 15 residues. V trimming: 5 bases; J trimming: 6 bases; junction bases outside the gene matches: 5.

This sequence joins TRBV9 and TRBJ2-2, with D possibly matching TRBD1 (6 bases). CDR1 is SGDLS, CDR2 YYNGEE, per germline. CDR3 length: 15 amino acids. Trimming removed 0 bases from V and 5 bases from J, with 11 bases in between. The chain's CDR3 is CASSVAEGGTGELFF. For the CDR3, the DNA is TGTGCCAGCAGCGTAGCCGAAGGGGGTACCGGGGAGCTGTTTTTT.

V gene TRBV10-3 combines with J gene TRBJ1-1; D gene uncertain. This CDR3 comprises 14 residues. V lost 3 bases, J lost 2 bases, and 10 bases lay in between. The germline V gene has CDR1 ENHRY and CDR2 SYGVKD. The CDR3 spells CAISDTRENTEAFF. CDR3 nucleotides: TGTGCCATCAGTGATACGCGGGAAAACACTGAAGCTTTCTTT.

The gene calls are TRBV7-6 and TRBJ2-7, with 8 bases matching TRBD2. Trimming removed 1 base from V and 3 bases from J; junction bases left unmatched: 8. The V gene's germline CDR1 is SGHVS and CDR2 FNYEAQ. The CDR3 runs 16 residues. DNA of the CDR3: TGTGCCAGCAGCTTAGGGTCTTTAGCGGGAAGCTACGAGCAGTACTTC. This encodes CASSLGSLAGSYEQYF. Complete variable domain (other parts from reference TRBV7-6 and TRBJ2-7): GAGVSQSPRYKVTKRGQDVALRCDPISGHVSLYWYRQALGQGPEFLTYFNYEAQQDKSGLPNDRFSAERPEGSISTLTIQRTEQRDSAMYRCASSLGSLAGSYEQYFGPGTRLTVT.

The J gene is TRBJ2-2, the V gene TRBV4-1; D gene ambiguous. From germline, CDR1 is MGHRA and CDR2 YSYEKL. Trimming removed 5 bases at V and 5 bases at J, with 6 bases between. This CDR3 region has 12 residues. The CDR3 DNA reads as TGCGCCAGCAGCTCTAGTACCGGGGAGCTGTTTTTT. Translated: CASSSSTGELFF.

Only one count was recorded for this clone. The gene calls are TRBV27 and TRBJ1-4; D uncertain. Germline V CDR1 and CDR2: MNHEY, SMNVEV (reference sequence). There are 14 residues in the CDR3. V shed 1 base and J shed 3 bases, with 6 bases lying between them. Written as DNA, the CDR3 is TGTGCCAGCAGTTTATATACAGCTAATGAAAAACTGTTTTTT. Amino acid sequence: CASSLYTANEKLFF.

The genes are TRBV19 and TRBJ1-1, with TRBD1 matching 10 bases. Germline loops: CDR1 LNHDA, CDR2 SQIVND (reference sequence). The length of the CDR3 is 16 residues. Trimming took 4 bases from V and 0 from J; bases not matched to a gene: 5. The CDR3 bases are TGTGCCAGTAGTACCGACAGGGGGCCGGTGAACACTGAAGCTTTCTTT. Translated: CASSTDRGPVNTEAFF.

This rearrangement joins TRBV28 to TRBJ2-1; weak D call: TRBD2 (5 bases). The CDR3 is 16 amino acids. Trimming cost V 7 bases and J 0 bases, with 16 bases left between them. Looked up from germline, CDR1 is MDHEN and CDR2 is SYDVKM. The CDR3 region is CASITLSGSSYNEQFF. The CDR3 DNA reads TGTGCCAGCATCACCTTGAGCGGCAGCTCCTACAATGAGCAGTTCTTC.

This chain joins TRBV4-3 and TRBJ2-7, with 7 bases aligning to TRBD1. After removal of 4 bases from V and 5 bases from J, the junction contained 2 bases not matched to a gene. Germline CDR1 is LGHNA and CDR2 is YSLEER. The CDR3 has 12 amino acids. CDR3 protein: CASSRGQNEQYF. The CDR3 nucleotides are TGCGCCAGCAGCCGGGGACAGAACGAGCAGTACTTC.

The V and J genes are TRBV19 and TRBJ2-7; D perhaps matches TRBD2 (6 bases). The V gene lost 3 bases and the J gene lost 2 bases, with 11 bases spanning the gap. The CDR3 is 14 amino acids. The germline gives CDR1 LNHDA, CDR2 SQIVND (reference sequence). CDR3 sequence reads: CASSIRGTPYEQYF. In nucleotides, the CDR3 is TGTGCCAGTAGTATCCGGGGGACCCCCTACGAGCAGTACTTC. The full variable domain, with the rest looked up from reference TRBV19 and TRBJ2-7, is DGGITQSPKYLFRKEGQNVTLSCEQNLNHDAMYWYRQDPGQGLRLIYYSQIVNDFQKGDIAEGYSVSREKKESFPLTVTSAQKNPTAFYLCASSIRGTPYEQYFGPGTRLTVT.

V gene TRBV4-2 combines with J gene TRBJ2-2; the D gene is possibly TRBD1 (5 bases). The CDR3 covers 16 residues. The V and J ends lost 4 bases and 4 bases respectively, with 16 bases between them. The germline V gene has CDR1 LGHNA and CDR2 YNFKEQ. CDR3 DNA sequence: TGTGCCAGCAGCCGGGAAGACAGTTCGGGCACCGGGGAGCTGTTTTTT. Amino acid sequence: CASSREDSSGTGELFF.

The J gene is TRBJ1-6, the V gene TRBV4-3, with D possibly being TRBD1 (5 bases). Per the germline V gene, CDR1 is LGHNA and CDR2 is YSLEER. Trimming took off 3 bases at V and 8 bases at J, with 17 bases between the two ends. The length of the CDR3 is 16 residues. In DNA form, the CDR3 reads TGCGCCAGCAGCCAGGGCGGGGCGCCCGCCCATTCACCCCTCCACTTT. Protein product: CASSQGGAPAHSPLHF.

This clone turned up a few times. The chain is built from TRBV4-3 and TRBJ2-3; 14 bases are shared with TRBD2. The trim removed 3 bases at V and 1 base at J, leaving 9 bases unmatched. Germline CDR1 reads LGHNA; CDR2 reads YSLEER. The CDR3 has 19 residues. CDR3 loop: CASSQSGTSGSWGTDTQYF. DNA of the CDR3: TGCGCCAGCAGCCAGTCCGGGACTAGCGGGAGTTGGGGCACAGATACGCAGTATTTT.

There are a few counts of this clone. The chain carries TRBV18 and TRBJ2-7, with D maybe TRBD2 (5 bases). This CDR3 is 16 amino acids long. Germline V gene data show CDR1 as KGHSH and CDR2 as LQKENI. V was trimmed by 8 bases and J by 0 bases, leaving 20 bases between them. CDR3 coding DNA: TGTGCCAGCCGCCCGGCGAGCGGAATCGCCTCCTACGAGCAGTACTTC. The encoded protein is CASRPASGIASYEQYF.

This sequence joins TRBV25-1 and TRBJ2-3, with D possibly matching TRBD2 (6 bases). The CDR3 covers 15 residues. The germline V gene encodes CDR1 MGHDK and CDR2 SYGVNS. Trimming took 4 bases from V and 7 from J, leaving 18 bases between them. The CDR3 here is CASSAGTSSTHTQYF. Here the CDR3 DNA reads TGTGCCAGCAGTGCCGGGACTTCATCCACCCATACGCAGTATTTT.

This clone has just a few counts. J is TRBJ2-3 and V is TRBV4-2, with D hard to call. The CDR3 is made up of 14 amino acids. Trimming removed 0 bases at V and 10 bases at J, with 14 bases between. Germline CDR1 and CDR2: LGHNA and YNFKEQ. CDR3 in DNA: TGTGCCAGCAGCCAAGATCTGGTCCAGCGTGCGCAGTATTTT. Encoded protein: CASSQDLVQRAQYF.

The rearrangement uses TRBV2 and TRBJ1-1; TRBD1 aligns across 11 bases. V gave up 8 bases and J gave up 9 bases; unmatched junction bases: 8. Germline V gene lookup returns CDR1 SNHLY and CDR2 FYNNEI. This CDR3 comprises 13 residues. Written as DNA, the CDR3 is TGTGCCAGCGCGGGGACAGGGGGTGACCAAGCTTTCTTT. Translating it yields CASAGTGGDQAFF.

The chain recombines TRBV7-3 with TRBJ2-7; TRBD2 agrees at 14 bases. The CDR3 is 15 residues long. Germline loops: CDR1 SGHTA, CDR2 FQGTGA. The V segment lost 5 bases and the J segment 6 bases; nucleotides outside the gene matches: 6. CDR3 nucleotide sequence: TGTGCCAGCAGCCCCTCGGGACTAGCGGGAGTCGAGCAGTACTTC. As protein: CASSPSGLAGVEQYF.